A single T cell receptor (beta chain) is shown here with its context. With 0 bases clipped from V and 6 bases from J, the junction kept 1 base outside the gene matches. CDR3 length equals 14 residues. Germline lookup yields CDR1 MNHEY and CDR2 SVGAGI. An assay was performed, and its level was deep. Produced via immunoSEQ multiplex PCR; TCRdb's table is partial and in-frame only. The sample holds roughly 500,000 clones, 90% to 96% seen once. The sample originates from a study of shared clonotypes between healthy human individuals. Sequencing was carried out using naive CD4+ T cells sorted from blood. The sample's subset: CD45RA+ positively selected. The receptor was isolated from a woman in her thirties in good health. The V gene is TRBV6-5, the J gene TRBJ2-2, with 7 nucleotides matching TRBD2. CDR3 loop: CASSYSTSPGELFF. The CDR3 DNA reads TGTGCCAGCAGTTACTCGACTAGCCCCGGGGAGCTGTTTTTT.